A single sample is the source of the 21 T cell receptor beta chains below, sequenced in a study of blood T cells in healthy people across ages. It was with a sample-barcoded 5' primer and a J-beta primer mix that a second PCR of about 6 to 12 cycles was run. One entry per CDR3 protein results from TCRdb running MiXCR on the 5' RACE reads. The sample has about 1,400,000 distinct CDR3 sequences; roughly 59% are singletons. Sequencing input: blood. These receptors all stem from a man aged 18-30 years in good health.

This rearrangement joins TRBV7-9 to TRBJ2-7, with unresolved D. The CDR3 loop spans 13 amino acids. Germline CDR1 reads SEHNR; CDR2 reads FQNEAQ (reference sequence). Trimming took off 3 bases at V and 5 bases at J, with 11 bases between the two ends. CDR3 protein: CASSFDSSDEQYF. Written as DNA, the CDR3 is TGTGCCAGCAGCTTCGACTCTTCTGACGAGCAGTACTTC. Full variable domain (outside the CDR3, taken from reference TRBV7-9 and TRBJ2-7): DTGVSQNPRHKITKRGQNVTFRCDPISEHNRLYWYRQTLGQGPEFLTYFQNEAQLEKSRLLSDRFSAERPKGSFSTLEIQRTEQGDSAMYLCASSFDSSDEQYFGPGTRLTVT.

The CDR3: CASSLLTGGIPYEQYF. The CDR3 DNA sequence: TGTGCCAGCAGCCTACTCACGGGGGGGATACCCTACGAGCAGTACTTC. The V gene is TRBV7-9, the J gene TRBJ2-7, with TRBD2 matching 8 bases. Germline CDR1 SEHNR, CDR2 FQNEAQ (reference sequence). The CDR3 extends over 16 amino acids. The V segment lost 5 bases and the J segment 2 bases; nucleotides outside the gene matches: 11.

The CDR3 loop is CASSLLAGDGTKFF. CDR3 sequence (DNA): TGCGCCAGCAGCTTACTTGCGGGAGATGGCACCAAGTTCTTC. J is TRBJ2-1 and V is TRBV5-1; TRBD2 matches at 7 bases. V was clipped by 2 bases and J by 14 bases; unmatched bases: 13. Germline V gives CDR1 SGHRS, CDR2 YFSETQ. This CDR3 is 14 amino acids long.

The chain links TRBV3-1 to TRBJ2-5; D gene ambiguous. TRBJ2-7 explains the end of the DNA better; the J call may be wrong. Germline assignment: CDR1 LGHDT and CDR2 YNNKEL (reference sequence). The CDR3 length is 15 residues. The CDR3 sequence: CASSQEGDKVYEQYF. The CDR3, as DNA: TGTGCCAGCAGCCAAGAAGGAGACAAAGTCTACGAGCAGTACTTC.

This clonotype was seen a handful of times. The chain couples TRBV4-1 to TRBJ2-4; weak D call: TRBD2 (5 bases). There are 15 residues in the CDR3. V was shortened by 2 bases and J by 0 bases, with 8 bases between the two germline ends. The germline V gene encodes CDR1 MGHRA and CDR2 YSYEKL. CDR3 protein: CASSQLGLAKNIQYF. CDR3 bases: TGCGCCAGCAGCCAACTCGGACTAGCCAAAAACATTCAGTACTTC.

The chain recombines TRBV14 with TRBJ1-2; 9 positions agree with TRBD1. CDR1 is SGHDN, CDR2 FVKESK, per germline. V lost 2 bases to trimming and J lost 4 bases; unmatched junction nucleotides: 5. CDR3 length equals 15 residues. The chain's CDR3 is CASSQFTGGSYGYTF. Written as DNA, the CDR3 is TGTGCCAGCAGCCAATTCACAGGGGGCTCCTATGGCTACACCTTC.

The CDR3 sequence is CASSLGDGRGAKNIQYF. DNA for the CDR3: TGTGCCAGCAGCTTAGGGGACGGGCGGGGAGCCAAAAACATTCAGTACTTC. The chain couples TRBV11-2 to TRBJ2-4, with a weak D call TRBD2 (6 bases). CDR1 is SGHAT, CDR2 FQNNGV, per germline. With 1 base removed from V and 0 bases from J, the gap between germline ends came to 13 bases. The length of the CDR3 is 17 residues. Complete variable domain (other parts from reference TRBV11-2 and TRBJ2-4): EAGVAQSPRYKIIEKRQSVAFWCNPISGHATLYWYQQILGQGPKLLIQFQNNGVVDDSQLPKDRFSAERLKGVDSTLKIQPAKLEDSAVYLCASSLGDGRGAKNIQYFGAGTRLSVL.

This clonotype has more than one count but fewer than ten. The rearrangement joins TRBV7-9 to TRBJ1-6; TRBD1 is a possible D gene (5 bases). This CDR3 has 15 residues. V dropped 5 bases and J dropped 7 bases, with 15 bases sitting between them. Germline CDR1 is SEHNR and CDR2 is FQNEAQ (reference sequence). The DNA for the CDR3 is TGTGCCAGCAGCCCCCAGGGACCCTTAAATTCACCCCTCCACTTT. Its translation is CASSPQGPLNSPLHF.

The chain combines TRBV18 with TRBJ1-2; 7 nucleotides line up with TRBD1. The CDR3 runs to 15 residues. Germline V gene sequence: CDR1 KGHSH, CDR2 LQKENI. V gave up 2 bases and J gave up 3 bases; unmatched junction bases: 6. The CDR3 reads CASSPIDRVDYGYTF. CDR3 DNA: TGTGCCAGCTCACCAATCGACAGGGTCGACTATGGCTACACCTTC.

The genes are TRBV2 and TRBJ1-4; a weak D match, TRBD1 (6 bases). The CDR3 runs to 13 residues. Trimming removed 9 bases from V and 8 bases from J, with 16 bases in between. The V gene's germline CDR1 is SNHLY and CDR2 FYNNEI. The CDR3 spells CASIQGSKEKLFF. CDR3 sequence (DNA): TGTGCCAGTATACAGGGTTCCAAAGAAAAACTGTTTTTT. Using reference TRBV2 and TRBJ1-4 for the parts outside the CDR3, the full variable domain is EPEVTQTPSHQVTQMGQEVILRCVPISNHLYFYWYRQILGQKVEFLVSFYNNEISEKSEIFDDQFSVERPDGSNFTLKIRSTKLEDSAMYFCASIQGSKEKLFFGSGTQLSVL.

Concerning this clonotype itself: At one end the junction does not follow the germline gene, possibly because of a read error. CDR3 nucleotide sequence: TGCGCCAGCAGCTTAGATAGGGGCAGGGAAGGTTCACCCCTCCACTTT. Amino acid sequence: CASSLDRGREGSPLHF. The V call is TRBV11-2, the J call TRBJ1-6; the D gene is possibly TRBD1 (5 bases). The germline V gene has CDR1 SGHAT and CDR2 FQNNGV. The CDR3 runs to 16 residues.

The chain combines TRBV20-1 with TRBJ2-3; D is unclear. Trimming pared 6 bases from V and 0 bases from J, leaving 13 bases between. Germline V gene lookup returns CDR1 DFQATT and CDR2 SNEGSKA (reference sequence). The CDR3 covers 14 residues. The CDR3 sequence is CSAVGLFSTDTQYF. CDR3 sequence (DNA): TGCAGTGCAGTCGGGCTCTTTAGCACAGATACGCAGTATTTT.

This chain's CDR3 is CASSTQGDQPQHF. The CDR3 region has the DNA TGTGCCAGCAGCACACAAGGAGATCAGCCCCAGCATTTT. The V call is TRBV7-2, the J call TRBJ1-5; no clear D. Trimming took 5 bases from V and 5 from J, leaving 10 bases between them. Germline-derived CDR1 and CDR2 are SGHTA and FQGNSA. The CDR3 totals 13 residues.

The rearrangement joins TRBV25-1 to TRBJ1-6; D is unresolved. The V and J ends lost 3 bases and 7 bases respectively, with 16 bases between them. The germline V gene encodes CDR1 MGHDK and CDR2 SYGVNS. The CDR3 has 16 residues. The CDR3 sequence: CASSDYAGPLNSPLHF. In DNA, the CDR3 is TGTGCCAGCAGTGATTATGCCGGGCCTTTAAATTCACCCCTCCACTTT.

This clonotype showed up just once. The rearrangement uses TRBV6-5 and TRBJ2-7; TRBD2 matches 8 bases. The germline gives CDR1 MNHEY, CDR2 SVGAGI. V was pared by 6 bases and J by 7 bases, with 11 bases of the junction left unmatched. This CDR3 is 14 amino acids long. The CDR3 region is CASSPSLRGGEQYF. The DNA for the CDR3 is TGTGCCAGCAGCCCCTCCCTACGGGGGGGTGAGCAGTACTTC.

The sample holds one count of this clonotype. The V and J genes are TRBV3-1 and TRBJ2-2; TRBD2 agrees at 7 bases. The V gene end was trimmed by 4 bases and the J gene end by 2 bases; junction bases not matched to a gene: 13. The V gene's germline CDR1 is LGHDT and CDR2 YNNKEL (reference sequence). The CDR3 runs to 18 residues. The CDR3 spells CASSLLLGTTVNTGELFF. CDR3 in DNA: TGTGCCAGCAGCCTCCTTTTAGGGACTACGGTCAACACCGGGGAGCTGTTTTTT.

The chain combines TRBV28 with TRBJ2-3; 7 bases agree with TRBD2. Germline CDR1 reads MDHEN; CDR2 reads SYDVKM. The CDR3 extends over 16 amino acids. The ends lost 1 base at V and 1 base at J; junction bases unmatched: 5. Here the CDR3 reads CASSLSPSGGTDTQYF. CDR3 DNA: TGTGCCAGCAGTTTATCCCCGAGCGGGGGCACAGATACGCAGTATTTT.

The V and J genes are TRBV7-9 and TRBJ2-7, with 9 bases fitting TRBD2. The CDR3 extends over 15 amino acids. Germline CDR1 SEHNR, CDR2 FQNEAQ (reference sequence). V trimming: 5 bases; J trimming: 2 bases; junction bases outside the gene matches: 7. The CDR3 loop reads CASSQQPSGTYEQYF. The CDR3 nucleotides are TGTGCCAGCAGCCAACAACCTAGCGGGACCTACGAGCAGTACTTC.

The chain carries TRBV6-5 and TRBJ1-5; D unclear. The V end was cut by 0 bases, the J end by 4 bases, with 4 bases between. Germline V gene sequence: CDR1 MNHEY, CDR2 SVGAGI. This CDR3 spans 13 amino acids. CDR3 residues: CASSYSTNQPQHF. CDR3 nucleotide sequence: TGTGCCAGCAGTTACTCGACTAATCAGCCCCAGCATTTT.

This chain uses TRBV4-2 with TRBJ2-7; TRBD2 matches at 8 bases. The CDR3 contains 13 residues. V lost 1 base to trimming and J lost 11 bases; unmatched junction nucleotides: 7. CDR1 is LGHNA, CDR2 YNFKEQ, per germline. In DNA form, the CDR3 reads TGTGCCAGCAGCCAAGTCTCGGGGGGGCCAGAGTACTTC. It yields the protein CASSQVSGGPEYF.

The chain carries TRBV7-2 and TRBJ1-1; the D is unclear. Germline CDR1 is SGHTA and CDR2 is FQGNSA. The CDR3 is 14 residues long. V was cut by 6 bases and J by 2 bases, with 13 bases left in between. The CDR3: CASSRVAGNTEAFF. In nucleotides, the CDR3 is TGTGCCAGCAGTCGTGTAGCAGGAAACACTGAAGCTTTCTTT.